This TCR beta chain was identified during a study of blood T cell repertoires in COVID-19. This CDR3 is built from 16 residues. V lost 5 bases, J lost 5 bases, and 4 bases stayed unmatched. The germline V gene encodes CDR1 SGHAT and CDR2 FQDESV (reference sequence). Profiled with immunoSEQ multiplex PCR; TCRdb holds only in-frame clones, not every one. The sample lists about 190,000 clones, approximately 85% occurring once. The clonotype was recovered from a man older than 75 with COVID-19, enrolled during active disease. The sequencing sample was made of peripheral blood. The genes are TRBV11-1 and TRBJ2-2; 14 bases map to TRBD2. As DNA, the CDR3 is TGTGCCAGCAGCCCGGGGACTAGCGGGGGAACCGGGGAGCTGTTTTTT. This codes for CASSPGTSGGTGELFF.